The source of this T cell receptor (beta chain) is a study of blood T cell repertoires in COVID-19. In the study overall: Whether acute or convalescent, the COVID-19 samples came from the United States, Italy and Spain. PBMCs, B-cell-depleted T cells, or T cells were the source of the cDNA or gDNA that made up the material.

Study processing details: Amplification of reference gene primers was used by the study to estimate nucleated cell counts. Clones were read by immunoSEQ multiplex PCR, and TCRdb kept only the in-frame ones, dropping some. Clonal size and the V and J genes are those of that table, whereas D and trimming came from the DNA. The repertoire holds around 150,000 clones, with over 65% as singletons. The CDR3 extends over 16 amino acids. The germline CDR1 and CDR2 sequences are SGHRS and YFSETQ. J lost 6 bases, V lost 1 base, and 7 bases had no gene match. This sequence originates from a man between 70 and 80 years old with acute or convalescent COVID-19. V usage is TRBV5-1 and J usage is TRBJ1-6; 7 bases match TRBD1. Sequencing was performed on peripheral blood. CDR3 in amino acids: CASSLKTGSFNSPLHF. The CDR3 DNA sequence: TGCGCCAGCAGCTTGAAGACAGGGAGTTTTAATTCACCCCTCCACTTT.